The present T cell receptor beta chain was sequenced within a study of cytomegalovirus exposure and HLA in healthy donors. Study information: A prior analysis found roughly 110 million unique TCR beta sequences from 150 million to 200 million T cells.

The study's findings and limits: In a later analysis, HLA-associated TCR beta chains were more clonally expanded than equally common others.

PCR involved 60 Vbeta and 13 Jbeta primers. The table came from immunoSEQ multiplex PCR; TCRdb's copy has only in-frame clones and leaves some out. This sample carries over 150,000 clones, around 80% of them seen once, and the ten largest clones take 2.5% to 3.5%. As concerns this clone: What it binds is unknown.

The CDR3 contains 13 residues. V lost 5 bases, J lost 1 base, and 11 bases lay in between. Germline V gene lookup returns CDR1 SQVTM and CDR2 ANQGSEA. V and J are TRBV29-1 and TRBJ1-1, with D perhaps matching TRBD1 (5 bases). Sequencing was performed on PBMCs. The source is a woman aged 50 to 65 in good health and CMV-seropositive. CDR3 region: CSVLARANTEAFF. The CDR3 nucleotides read TGCAGCGTTTTGGCCAGGGCGAACACTGAAGCTTTCTTT. The full variable domain, completed using reference TRBV29-1 and TRBJ1-1, is SAVISQKPSRDICQRGTSLTIQCQVDSQVTMMFWYRQQPGQSLTLIATANQGSEATYESGFVIDKFPISRPNLTFSTLTVSNMSPEDSSIYLCSVLARANTEAFFGQGTRLTVV.